This T cell receptor beta chain was identified in a study of cytomegalovirus exposure and HLA in healthy donors. On this clone: Its antigen is unidentified.

Trimming removed 1 base from V and 4 bases from J, with 20 bases in between. In germline, CDR1 is KGHSH, CDR2 LQKENI. There are 18 residues in the CDR3. Researchers ran the PCR with 60 Vbeta and 13 Jbeta primers. Sequencing used immunoSEQ multiplex PCR; TCRdb keeps in-frame clones, though not all of them. The data hold over 120,000 clones, with approximately 84% observed a single time. Study-level points and caveats: According to the study, roughly 160 TCR beta chains were cytomegalovirus-associated.

This TCR derives from a man aged 30-40 years in good health and CMV-seropositive. Sequencing was done on a sample of PBMCs. V is TRBV18 and J is TRBJ2-1, with D perhaps TRBD2 (6 bases). CDR3 coding DNA: TGTGCCAGCTCACCACACAAACCGGGGGATACCTATTACAATGAGCAGTTCTTC. Translating gives CASSPHKPGDTYYNEQFF.